This T cell receptor beta chain is drawn from a study of T-cell reconstitution after alpha-beta-depleted transplantation in children. Trimming cost V 6 bases and J 8 bases, with 23 bases left between them. The CDR3 sequence is 15 residues long. The germline V gene encodes CDR1 MDHEN and CDR2 SYDVKM. This clonotype appeared a few times. Molecular barcoding with unique molecular identifiers was used for the TCRbeta library. Via MiXCR, TCRdb re-called the PCR reads, giving one row per CDR3 protein. The table lists some 390,000 distinct CDR3 sequences, roughly 21% of them singletons. This TCR was sampled from a human donor who donated a stem cell graft to a child with acute myeloid leukemia. This specimen consisted of PBMCs from the stem cell graft donor, obtained from the stem cell graft. The J gene is TRBJ2-7, the V gene TRBV28; tentative D call: TRBD2 (7 bases). Here the CDR3 reads CASSPPEGGGSKQYF. DNA for the CDR3: TGTGCCAGCAGCCCACCTGAGGGAGGGGGGTCGAAGCAGTACTTC.